This TCR beta chain was captured in a study of blood T cell repertoires in COVID-19. Study-level background: Acute and convalescent COVID-19 specimens originated in the United States, Italy and Spain.

Germline-derived CDR1 and CDR2 are SEHNR and FQNEAQ (reference sequence). The CDR3 consists of 14 residues. The ends lost 3 bases at V and 3 bases at J; junction bases unmatched: 4. As regards this clone: The same CDR3 arises from other DNA sequences in this sample as well.

In the study's own analysis: Amplification of reference gene primers was used by the study to estimate nucleated cell counts. TCRdb's table, derived via immunoSEQ multiplex PCR, lists solely in-frame clones and lacks some. The V and J calls and the clone size are those of that table, but D and trimming were determined from the DNA. Among about 330,000 clones listed, approximately 82% were seen once. V and J are TRBV7-9 and TRBJ1-2, with 7 nucleotides matching TRBD1. The TCR sequence derives from a woman in her 50s with acute or convalescent COVID-19. The sequenced sample was peripheral blood. This CDR3 reads CASSFSTGDYGYTF. The CDR3 region has the DNA TGTGCCAGCAGCTTTTCTACAGGGGACTATGGCTACACCTTC.